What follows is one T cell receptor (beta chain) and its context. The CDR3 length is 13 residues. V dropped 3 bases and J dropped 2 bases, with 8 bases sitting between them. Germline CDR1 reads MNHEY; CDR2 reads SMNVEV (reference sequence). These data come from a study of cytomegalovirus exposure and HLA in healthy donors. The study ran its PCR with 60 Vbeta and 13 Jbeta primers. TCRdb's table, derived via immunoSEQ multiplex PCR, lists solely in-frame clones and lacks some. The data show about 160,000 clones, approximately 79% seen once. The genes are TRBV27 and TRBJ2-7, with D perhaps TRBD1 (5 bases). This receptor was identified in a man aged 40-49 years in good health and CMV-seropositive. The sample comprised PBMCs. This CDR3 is CASSFDRTYEQYF. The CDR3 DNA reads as TGTGCCAGCAGTTTCGACAGAACCTACGAGCAGTACTTC.